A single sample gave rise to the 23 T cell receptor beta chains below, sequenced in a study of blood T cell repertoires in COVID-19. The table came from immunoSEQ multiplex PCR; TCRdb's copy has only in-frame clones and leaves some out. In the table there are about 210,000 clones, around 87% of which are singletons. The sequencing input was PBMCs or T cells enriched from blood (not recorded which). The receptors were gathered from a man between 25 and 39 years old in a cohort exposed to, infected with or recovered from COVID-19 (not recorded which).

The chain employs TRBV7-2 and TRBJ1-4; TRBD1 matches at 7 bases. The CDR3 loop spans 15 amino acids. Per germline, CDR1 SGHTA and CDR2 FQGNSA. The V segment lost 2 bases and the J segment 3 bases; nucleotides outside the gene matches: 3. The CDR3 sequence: CASSLYGTANEKLFF. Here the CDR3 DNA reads TGTGCCAGCAGCTTATATGGGACAGCTAATGAAAAACTGTTTTTT.

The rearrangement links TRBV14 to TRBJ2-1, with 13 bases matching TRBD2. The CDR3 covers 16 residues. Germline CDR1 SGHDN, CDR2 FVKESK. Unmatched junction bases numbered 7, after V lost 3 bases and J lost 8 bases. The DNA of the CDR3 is TGTGCCAGCAGCCAGCGGGGGACTAGCGGGAACTATGAGCAGTTCTTC. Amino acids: CASSQRGTSGNYEQFF.

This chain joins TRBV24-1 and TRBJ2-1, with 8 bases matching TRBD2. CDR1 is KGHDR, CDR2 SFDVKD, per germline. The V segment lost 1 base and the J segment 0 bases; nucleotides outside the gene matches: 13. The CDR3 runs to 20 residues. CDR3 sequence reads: CATSDLGFAGGPSSYNEQFF. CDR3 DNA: TGTGCCACCAGTGATTTAGGTTTTGCGGGAGGCCCAAGCTCCTACAATGAGCAGTTCTTC.

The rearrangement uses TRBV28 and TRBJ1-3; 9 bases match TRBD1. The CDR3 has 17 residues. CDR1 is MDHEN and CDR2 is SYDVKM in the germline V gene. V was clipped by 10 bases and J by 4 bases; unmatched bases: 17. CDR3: CATELGTGLRGGNTIYF. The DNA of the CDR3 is TGTGCCACGGAGCTCGGGACAGGGTTGAGGGGGGGAAACACCATATATTTT.

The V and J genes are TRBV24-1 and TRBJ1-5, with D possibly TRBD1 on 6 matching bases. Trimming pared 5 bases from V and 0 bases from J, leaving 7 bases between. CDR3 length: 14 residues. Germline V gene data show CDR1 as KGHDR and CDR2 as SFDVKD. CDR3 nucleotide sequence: TGTGCCACCAGTGGGGGGCATAGCAATCAGCCCCAGCATTTT. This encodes CATSGGHSNQPQHF.

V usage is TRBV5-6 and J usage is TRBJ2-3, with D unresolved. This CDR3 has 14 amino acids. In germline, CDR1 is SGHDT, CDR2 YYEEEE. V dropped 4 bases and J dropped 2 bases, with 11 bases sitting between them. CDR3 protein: CASSGRLHTDTQYF. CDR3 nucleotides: TGTGCCAGCAGCGGCAGGTTGCACACAGATACGCAGTATTTT.

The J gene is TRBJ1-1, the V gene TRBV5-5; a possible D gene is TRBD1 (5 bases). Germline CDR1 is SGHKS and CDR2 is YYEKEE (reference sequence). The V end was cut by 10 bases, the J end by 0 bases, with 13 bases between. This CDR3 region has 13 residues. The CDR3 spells CASGRDLNTEAFF. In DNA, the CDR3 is TGTGCCTCCGGACGGGACTTGAACACTGAAGCTTTCTTT.

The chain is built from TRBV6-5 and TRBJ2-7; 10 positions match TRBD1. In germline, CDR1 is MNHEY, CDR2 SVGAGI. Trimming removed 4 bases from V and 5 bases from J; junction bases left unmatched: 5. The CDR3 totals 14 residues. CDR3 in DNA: TGTGCCAGCAGTTCCTTCGGGACAGGGGACGAGCAGTACTTC. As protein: CASSSFGTGDEQYF.

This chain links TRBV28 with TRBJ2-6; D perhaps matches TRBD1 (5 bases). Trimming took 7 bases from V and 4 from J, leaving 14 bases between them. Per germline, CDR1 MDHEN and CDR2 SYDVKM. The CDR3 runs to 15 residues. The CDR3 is CASTVGVTGANVLTF. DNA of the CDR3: TGTGCCAGCACCGTAGGGGTAACCGGGGCCAACGTCCTGACTTTC.

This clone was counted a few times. CDR3 coding DNA: TGCGCCAGCAGCCAAGGGCGAAGCTTTTTAAGAGACAGGGCTCAGTTCCTCCACTTT. Protein: CASSQGRSFLRDRAQFLHF. V is TRBV4-1 and J is TRBJ1-6, with 7 nucleotides matching TRBD1. The germline gives CDR1 MGHRA, CDR2 YSYEKL. V was pared by 1 base and J by 15 bases, with 24 bases of the junction left unmatched. The CDR3 sequence is 19 residues long.

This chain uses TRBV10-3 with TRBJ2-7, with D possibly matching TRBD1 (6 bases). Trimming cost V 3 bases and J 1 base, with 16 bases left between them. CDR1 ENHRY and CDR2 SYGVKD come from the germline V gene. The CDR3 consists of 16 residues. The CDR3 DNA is TGTGCCATCAGTGACCCTGTGACAGGCCCTTCCTACGAGCAGTACTTC. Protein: CAISDPVTGPSYEQYF.

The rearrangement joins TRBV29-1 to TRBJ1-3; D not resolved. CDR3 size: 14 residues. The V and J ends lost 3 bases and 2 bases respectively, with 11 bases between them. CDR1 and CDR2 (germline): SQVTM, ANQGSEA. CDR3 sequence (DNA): TGCAGCGTTGACGCTGGCGGGGCTGGAAACACCATATATTTT. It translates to CSVDAGGAGNTIYF.

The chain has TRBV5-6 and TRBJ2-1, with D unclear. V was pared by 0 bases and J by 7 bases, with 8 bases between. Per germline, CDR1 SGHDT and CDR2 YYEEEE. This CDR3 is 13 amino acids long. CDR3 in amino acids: CASSLVSENEQFF. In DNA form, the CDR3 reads TGTGCCAGCAGCTTGGTGAGCGAAAATGAGCAGTTCTTC. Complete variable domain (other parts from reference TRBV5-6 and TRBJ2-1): DAGVTQSPTHLIKTRGQQVTLRCSPKSGHDTVSWYQQALGQGPQFIFQYYEEEERQRGNFPDRFSGHQFPNYSSELNVNALLLGDSALYLCASSLVSENEQFFGPGTRLTVL.

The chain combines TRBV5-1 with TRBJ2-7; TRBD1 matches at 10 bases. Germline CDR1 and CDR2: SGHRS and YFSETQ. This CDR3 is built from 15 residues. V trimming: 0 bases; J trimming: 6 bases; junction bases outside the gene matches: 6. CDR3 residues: CASSLAGTGVGEQYF. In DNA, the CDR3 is TGCGCCAGCAGCTTGGCCGGGACAGGGGTGGGCGAGCAGTACTTC. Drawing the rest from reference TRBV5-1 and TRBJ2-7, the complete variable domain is KAGVTQTPRYLIKTRGQQVTLSCSPISGHRSVSWYQQTPGQGLQFLFEYFSETQRNKGNFPGRFSGRQFSNSRSEMNVSTLELGDSALYLCASSLAGTGVGEQYFGPGTRLTVT.

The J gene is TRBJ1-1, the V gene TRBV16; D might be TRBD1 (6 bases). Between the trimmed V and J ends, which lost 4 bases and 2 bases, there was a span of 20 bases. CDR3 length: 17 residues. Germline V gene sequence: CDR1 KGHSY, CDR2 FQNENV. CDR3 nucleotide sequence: TGTGCCAGCAGCCGATCAACGATACAGGGTAGTAACACTGAAGCTTTCTTT. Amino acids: CASSRSTIQGSNTEAFF.

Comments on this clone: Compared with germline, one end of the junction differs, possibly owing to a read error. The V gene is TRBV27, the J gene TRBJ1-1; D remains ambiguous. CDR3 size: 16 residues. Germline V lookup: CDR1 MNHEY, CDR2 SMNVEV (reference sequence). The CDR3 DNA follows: TGTGCCAGCAGCCTAGCCGAGGGTATCGGGAACCCTGAAGCTTTCTTT. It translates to CASSLAEGIGNPEAFF.

The CDR3 loop reads CASSSKTGSSADTQYF. The DNA for the CDR3 is TGTGCCAGCAGCTCAAAAACAGGGTCTTCGGCCGATACGCAGTATTTT. The rearrangement joins TRBV7-8 to TRBJ2-3; D might be TRBD1 (6 bases). Germline V gene sequence: CDR1 SGHVS, CDR2 FQNEAQ. Trimming cost V 4 bases and J 6 bases, with 20 bases left between them. The CDR3 has 16 amino acids.

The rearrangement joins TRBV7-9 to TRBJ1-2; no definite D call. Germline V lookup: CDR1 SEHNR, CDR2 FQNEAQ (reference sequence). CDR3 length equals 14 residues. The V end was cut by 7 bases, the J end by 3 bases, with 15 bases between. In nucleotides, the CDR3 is TGTGCCAGCACCCCACCCAACGCAGACTATGGCTACACCTTC. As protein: CASTPPNADYGYTF. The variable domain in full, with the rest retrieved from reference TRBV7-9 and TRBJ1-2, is DTGVSQNPRHKITKRGQNVTFRCDPISEHNRLYWYRQTLGQGPEFLTYFQNEAQLEKSRLLSDRFSAERPKGSFSTLEIQRTEQGDSAMYLCASTPPNADYGYTFGSGTRLTVV.

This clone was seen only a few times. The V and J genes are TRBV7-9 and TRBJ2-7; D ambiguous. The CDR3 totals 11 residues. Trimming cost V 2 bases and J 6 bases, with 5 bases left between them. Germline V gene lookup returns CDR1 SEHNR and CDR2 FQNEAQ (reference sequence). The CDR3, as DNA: TGTGCCAGCAGCTTACTTCGCGAGCAGTACTTC. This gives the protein CASSLLREQYF.

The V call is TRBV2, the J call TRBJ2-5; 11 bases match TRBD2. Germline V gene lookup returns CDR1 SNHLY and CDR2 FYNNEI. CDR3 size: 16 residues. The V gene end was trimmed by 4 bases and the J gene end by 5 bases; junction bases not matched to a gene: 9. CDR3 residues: CASSGFSGRARETQYF. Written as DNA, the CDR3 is TGTGCCAGCAGTGGATTTAGCGGGAGGGCCCGGGAGACCCAGTACTTC.

The CDR3 DNA reads TGTGCCAGCAGCCCCTCTCGAGGACAGAACACTGAAGCTTTCTTT. It translates to CASSPSRGQNTEAFF. The rearrangement links TRBV7-9 to TRBJ1-1; TRBD1 is a possible D gene (5 bases). V shed 5 bases and J shed 1 base, with 14 bases lying between them. The CDR3 sequence is 15 residues long. CDR1 and CDR2 from the germline V gene are SEHNR and FQNEAQ (reference sequence).

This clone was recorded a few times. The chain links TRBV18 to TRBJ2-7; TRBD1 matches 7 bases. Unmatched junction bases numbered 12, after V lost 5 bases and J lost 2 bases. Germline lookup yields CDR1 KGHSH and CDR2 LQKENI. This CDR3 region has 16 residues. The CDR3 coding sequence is TGTGCCAGCTCAGCATTCTCAGGGGGTCCCACCTACGAGCAGTACTTC. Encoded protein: CASSAFSGGPTYEQYF.

The CDR3: CASIQGLGKPQHF. The CDR3 nucleotides read TGTGCCAGCATACAGGGCCTCGGGAAGCCCCAGCATTTT. This chain connects TRBV6-5 to TRBJ1-5; perhaps TRBD1 as D (6 bases). CDR1 is MNHEY, CDR2 SVGAGI, per germline. V was clipped by 7 bases and J by 8 bases, with 15 bases between them. The CDR3 is 13 residues long.